Given below is one T cell receptor beta chain in context. Its antigen is unidentified. Germline CDR1 is ENHRY and CDR2 is SYGVKD. The CDR3 sequence is 12 residues long. Trimming pared 6 bases from V and 10 bases from J, leaving 15 bases between. Here immunoSEQ multiplex PCR was the method, and the copy in TCRdb shows in-frame clones only, minus some. The sample has roughly 25,000 clones; more than 85% are singletons. The data derive from a study of T cell responses to AZD1222 COVID-19 vaccine. Study findings and constraints: Repertoire collection took place solely once the T cell response had peaked. Close to half of all spike-specific TCRs reportedly target regions of the variants that are unmutated. Researchers report vaccine-associated CD4 TCRs spanning spike, with dominance at 160-218 and 743-854. After two AZD1222 doses, spike-specific TCR breadth and depth rose versus day 0.

The source material was peripheral blood, sampled 28 days after the second AZD1222 dose. The gene calls are TRBV10-3 and TRBJ1-1; D gene ambiguous. The receptor was derived from an adult who received the AZD1222 COVID-19 vaccine. CDR3 DNA sequence: TGTGCCATCAGAGACCTAGATGGGAGAGCTTTCTTT. It translates to CAIRDLDGRAFF.